This T cell receptor beta chain came from a study of cytomegalovirus exposure and HLA in healthy donors. Across the study: One earlier analysis, a look at 150 million to 200 million T cells, found 100 million to 130 million unique TCR beta sequences. Study results and caveats: Immune exposure information comprised only CMV serostatus.

Primers: 60 Vbeta forward and 13 Jbeta reverse. Sequencing used immunoSEQ multiplex PCR; TCRdb keeps in-frame clones, though not all of them. Of under 150,000 clones listed, approximately 70% are singletons. The CDR3 covers 16 residues. V dropped 1 base and J dropped 0 bases, with 10 bases sitting between them. Germline values: CDR1 SGHAT, CDR2 FQNNGV. This clone was seen just once. Its target is unknown. V is TRBV11-2 and J is TRBJ2-1; possible D gene TRBD2, 5 bases. This TCR came from a woman aged 40-49 years in good health and CMV-seronegative. What was sequenced was PBMCs. For the CDR3, the DNA is TGTGCCAGCAGCTTAGGGCCGGGGAACTCCTACAATGAGCAGTTCTTC. Its translation is CASSLGPGNSYNEQFF.